This TCR beta chain was obtained from a study of blood T cell repertoires in COVID-19. Study-wide context: Researchers got acute and convalescent COVID-19 samples from the United States, Italy and Spain.

Per the study methods: Amplified reference gene primers provided the basis for estimating nucleated cell counts. Assay used: immunoSEQ multiplex PCR; TCRdb lists only in-frame clones, some missing. D and trimming were read from the DNA, whereas the V and J calls and clone size are those reported in that table. The sample lists 40,000 to 60,000 clones, about nine tenths seen once, with around 3.6% in the top ten. V lost 3 bases to trimming and J lost 5 bases; unmatched junction nucleotides: 10. Germline V gene lookup returns CDR1 SGDLS and CDR2 YYNGEE. The length of the CDR3 is 15 residues. The sequence derives from a human donor in a cohort sampled during active COVID-19. This chain connects TRBV9 to TRBJ2-5, with 7 positions matching TRBD1. Sequences were obtained from peripheral blood. In DNA, the CDR3 is TGTGCCAGCAGCGGGGCCATGGGACAGCGGGAGACCCAGTACTTC. This gives the protein CASSGAMGQRETQYF. The variable domain in full, completed from reference TRBV9 and TRBJ2-5, reads DSGVTQTPKHLITATGQRVTLRCSPRSGDLSVYWYQQSLDQGLQFLIQYYNGEERAKGNILERFSAQQFPDLHSELNLSSLELGDSALYFCASSGAMGQRETQYFGPGTRLLVL.